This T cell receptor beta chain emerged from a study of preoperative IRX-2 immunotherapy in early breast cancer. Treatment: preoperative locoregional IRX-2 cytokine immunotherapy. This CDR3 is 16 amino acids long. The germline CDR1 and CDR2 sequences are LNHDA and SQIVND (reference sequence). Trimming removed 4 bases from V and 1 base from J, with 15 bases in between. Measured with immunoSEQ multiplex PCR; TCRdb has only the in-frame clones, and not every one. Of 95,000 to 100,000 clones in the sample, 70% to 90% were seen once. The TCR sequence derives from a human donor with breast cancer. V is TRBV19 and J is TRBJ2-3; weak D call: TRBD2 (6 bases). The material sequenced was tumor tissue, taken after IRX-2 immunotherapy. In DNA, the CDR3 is TGTGCCAGTAGTAAGGGACTGACAGCCGGCACAGATACGCAGTATTTT. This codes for CASSKGLTAGTDTQYF.